This TCR beta chain was recorded in a study of OX40 agonist ivuxolimab in advanced cancers. Study at large: Ivuxolimab was administered intravenously to patients at 0.01 to 10 mg/kg every 2 weeks. The study's findings and limits: Clones of CD4+ and CD8+ blood T cells grew by week 6 at doses of 0.1 to 3.0 mg/kg.

Using immunoSEQ multiplex PCR, the repertoire was profiled, and TCRdb retains in-frame clones only, with some absent. The table includes over 100,000 clones, 85% to 90% detected once. In the case of this clone: No antigen is known for it.

CDR3 size: 13 residues. Germline CDR1 reads SGHKS; CDR2 reads YYEKEE (reference sequence). J was trimmed by 3 bases and V by 4 bases; bases with no gene match: 2. Prior autoimmune disease or systemic immunosuppression barred patients. The sequence was collected from an adult with an advanced solid tumor such as melanoma, head and neck, liver or kidney cancer. The sequences come from CD4+ or CD8+ T cells sorted from blood, collected in a trial of the OX40 agonist ivuxolimab. The chain has TRBV5-5 and TRBJ2-7; 9 bases map to TRBD1. Here the CDR3 reads CASSPDRGYEQYF. The CDR3 nucleotides read TGTGCCAGCAGCCCGGACAGGGGCTACGAGCAGTACTTC.